The 28 T cell receptor beta chains below come from one sample, sequenced in a study of blood T cell repertoires in COVID-19. Repertoires were generated with immunoSEQ multiplex PCR, while TCRdb's copy carries only in-frame clones and drops some. The sample has 120,000 or so clones; about 88% are singletons. Sequencing input: peripheral blood. These receptors were taken from a woman aged 45-60 years with acute or convalescent COVID-19.

The J gene is TRBJ2-1, the V gene TRBV5-1; weak D call: TRBD2 (6 bases). V was clipped by 2 bases and J by 4 bases, with 13 bases between them. The CDR3 has 15 residues. Germline V gives CDR1 SGHRS, CDR2 YFSETQ. For the CDR3, the DNA is TGCGCCAGCAGCTTAAGCCGGGAGAGATACAATGAGCAGTTCTTC. This translates into CASSLSRERYNEQFF.

The chain uses TRBV19 and TRBJ2-2; D is unresolved. This CDR3 has 15 residues. Germline loops: CDR1 LNHDA, CDR2 SQIVND (reference sequence). V was shortened by 3 bases and J by 2 bases, with 10 bases between the two germline ends. CDR3 sequence: CASSISGVNTGELFF. The CDR3 DNA reads as TGTGCCAGTAGTATCTCGGGTGTTAACACCGGGGAGCTGTTTTTT.

The rearrangement uses TRBV5-1 and TRBJ2-5, with D uncertain. CDR1 is SGHRS, CDR2 YFSETQ, per germline. There are 13 residues in the CDR3. V lost 2 bases and J lost 3, with 8 bases in between. CDR3 coding DNA: TGCGCCAGCAGCTTTACTAAGGAAGAGACCCAGTACTTC. This sequence encodes CASSFTKEETQYF.

V and J are TRBV27 and TRBJ2-3, with D uncertain. Trimming shortened V by 6 bases and J by 2 bases, and 15 bases separated the two germline ends. Germline V CDR1 and CDR2: MNHEY, SMNVEV (reference sequence). The CDR3 contains 15 residues. CDR3 sequence: CASRSSPAPTDTQYF. In DNA form, the CDR3 reads TGTGCCAGCAGGAGTAGCCCGGCCCCCACAGATACGCAGTATTTT.

This chain's CDR3 is CASSLGTGKEQYF. CDR3 coding DNA: TGCGCCAGCAGCTTAGGGACAGGGAAAGAGCAGTACTTC. V is TRBV5-1 and J is TRBJ2-7; 9 bases match TRBD1. The CDR3 loop spans 13 amino acids. Germline assignment: CDR1 SGHRS and CDR2 YFSETQ. Germline trimming cut 2 bases from V and 7 bases from J; bases unmatched to any gene: 4.

The chain combines TRBV27 with TRBJ2-1; D might be TRBD2 (5 bases). Germline CDR1 and CDR2: MNHEY and SMNVEV (reference sequence). This CDR3 spans 15 amino acids. V was shortened by 3 bases and J by 6 bases, with 15 bases between the two germline ends. This chain's CDR3 is CASSLTISPGNEQFF. The CDR3 DNA follows: TGTGCCAGCAGTTTGACTATTTCTCCTGGCAATGAGCAGTTCTTC.

This chain uses TRBV5-1 with TRBJ2-7; D is possibly TRBD2 (5 bases). V lost 0 bases to trimming and J lost 4 bases, with 11 bases between them. Germline V lookup: CDR1 SGHRS, CDR2 YFSETQ. There are 14 residues in the CDR3. The CDR3 DNA sequence: TGCGCCAGCAGCTTGGACCGGGAACTTTACGAGCAGTACTTC. Translated: CASSLDRELYEQYF.

The chain carries TRBV18 and TRBJ2-1; D possibly corresponds to TRBD1 (10 bases). The CDR3 totals 19 residues. Germline V gene data show CDR1 as KGHSH and CDR2 as LQKENI. V dropped 1 base and J dropped 9 bases, with 28 bases sitting between them. This CDR3 reads CASSPRGQGRPGLAGEQFF. As DNA, the CDR3 is TGTGCCAGCTCACCACGGGGACAGGGGCGGCCGGGACTAGCAGGTGAGCAGTTCTTC.

CDR3 region: CASSRDLDRTRMNTEAFF. The CDR3 DNA reads TGTGCCAGCAGTCGCGACCTGGACAGAACCCGCATGAACACTGAAGCTTTCTTT. The chain carries TRBV6-6 and TRBJ1-1, with TRBD1 as a possible D gene (6 bases). The V gene's germline CDR1 is MNHNY and CDR2 SVGAGI (reference sequence). CDR3 length: 18 residues. The V end lost 5 bases, the J end lost 0 bases, and 22 bases lay between the germline ends.

The count of this clone is one. The V call is TRBV3-1 (or the pseudogene TRBV3-2), the J call TRBJ1-3; perhaps TRBD1 as D (6 bases). V lost 4 bases and J lost 2, with 15 bases in between. This CDR3 is built from 16 residues. From germline, CDR1 is LGHDT and CDR2 YNNKEL (reference sequence). This chain's CDR3 is CASSPTQGLTGNTIYF. For the CDR3, the DNA is TGTGCCAGCAGCCCAACACAGGGCTTAACTGGAAACACCATATATTTT.

This clone was seen just once. The V call is TRBV7-2, the J call TRBJ1-2; D may be TRBD1 (6 bases). The CDR3 spans 14 residues. The germline V and J ends were trimmed by 5 bases and 11 bases, with 21 bases remaining between them. Looked up from germline, CDR1 is SGHTA and CDR2 is FQGNSA. CDR3 amino acids: CASSPRGGPLGYTF. The CDR3 DNA reads TGTGCCAGCAGCCCCCGGGGGGGGCCATTGGGTTACACCTTC.

The chain joins TRBV6-5 to TRBJ1-1; maybe TRBD1 (6 bases). The V end lost 6 bases, the J end lost 7 bases, and 21 bases lay between the germline ends. In germline, CDR1 is MNHEY, CDR2 SVGAGI. CDR3 length: 15 residues. CDR3 nucleotides: TGTGCCAGCAGAGATAGACAGGTTACTGTGATTGAAGCTTTCTTT. This gives the protein CASRDRQVTVIEAFF.

The table lists this clone with a few counts. The chain employs TRBV19 and TRBJ1-6; tentative D call: TRBD1 (5 bases). The germline V gene encodes CDR1 LNHDA and CDR2 SQIVND (reference sequence). V lost 7 bases, J lost 5 bases, and 12 bases lay in between. The CDR3 runs 14 residues. The CDR3 coding sequence is TGTGCCAGTACCCCGGGACTGAATAATTCACCCCTCCACTTT. This codes for CASTPGLNNSPLHF.

The chain's CDR3 is CASSPTRVGYEQYF. DNA of the CDR3: TGTGCCAGCAGCCCAACGCGGGTTGGCTACGAGCAGTACTTC. The chain has TRBV7-9 and TRBJ2-7; D possibly corresponds to TRBD2 (5 bases). The V and J ends lost 5 bases and 3 bases respectively, with 14 bases between them. The CDR3 is 14 amino acids. Germline CDR1 is SEHNR and CDR2 is FQNEAQ (reference sequence).

The chain uses TRBV3-1 (or the pseudogene TRBV3-2) and TRBJ1-1, with D maybe TRBD1 (5 bases). Trimming cost V 1 base and J 14 bases, with 20 bases left between them. The CDR3 contains 14 residues. Per germline, CDR1 LGHDT and CDR2 YNNKEL (reference sequence). CDR3 residues: CASSQGEGRRACFF. The CDR3 DNA reads TGTGCCAGCAGCCAAGGTGAAGGGCGCAGGGCCTGCTTCTTT.

This chain connects TRBV3-1 (or the pseudogene TRBV3-2) to TRBJ1-4; D remains ambiguous. Trimming took 3 bases from V and 8 from J, leaving 22 bases between them. The germline V gene has CDR1 LGHDT and CDR2 YNNKEL (reference sequence). This CDR3 is 17 amino acids long. The CDR3 DNA reads as TGTGCCAGCAGCCAGCCTCAGCGGGTGGGAGGTTGGGAAAAACTGTTTTTT. It codes for CASSQPQRVGGWEKLFF.

This rearrangement joins TRBV19 to TRBJ1-1; D call uncertain. The length of the CDR3 is 15 residues. The germline gives CDR1 LNHDA, CDR2 SQIVND (reference sequence). With 5 bases removed from V and 1 base from J, the gap between germline ends came to 14 bases. Here the CDR3 reads CASSAVLRRNTEAFF. In DNA, the CDR3 is TGTGCCAGTAGTGCTGTTCTGAGAAGGAACACTGAAGCTTTCTTT.

The rearrangement uses TRBV5-1 and TRBJ1-1; no reliable D call. Trimming cost V 5 bases and J 0 bases, with 11 bases left between them. CDR3 length: 14 residues. In germline, CDR1 is SGHRS, CDR2 YFSETQ. The CDR3 region has the DNA TGCGCCAGCAGTTCGGACGGGATGAACACTGAAGCTTTCTTT. It specifies CASSSDGMNTEAFF.

This clone came up a few times. The chain joins TRBV7-9 to TRBJ1-2, with D unclear. Germline-derived CDR1 and CDR2 are SEHNR and FQNEAQ (reference sequence). V lost 5 bases to trimming and J lost 6 bases, with 19 bases between them. The CDR3 runs 15 residues. Here the CDR3 DNA reads TGTGCCAGCAGCCCCTCGCTAGGAGGACGGAATGGCTACACCTTC. It is translated as CASSPSLGGRNGYTF.

The V gene is TRBV7-7, the J gene TRBJ2-7; 11 nucleotides match TRBD1. Germline loops: CDR1 SSHAT, CDR2 FNYEAQ (reference sequence). The CDR3 has 19 residues. V trimming: 0 bases; J trimming: 6 bases; junction bases outside the gene matches: 16. CDR3 nucleotide sequence: TGTGCCAGCAGCTTAGCGCCCAGGATGGTGGGACAGGGGGTCGGCGAGCAGTACTTC. This encodes CASSLAPRMVGQGVGEQYF.

V usage is TRBV6-5 and J usage is TRBJ1-1, with no clear D. The CDR3 is 15 residues long. The germline CDR1 and CDR2 sequences are MNHEY and SVGAGI. Between the trimmed V and J ends, which lost 2 bases and 1 base, there was a span of 11 bases. CDR3 amino acids: CASSYHRSGNTEAFF. CDR3 sequence (DNA): TGTGCCAGCAGTTACCACAGAAGTGGGAACACTGAAGCTTTCTTT.

The chain recombines TRBV5-1 with TRBJ2-3; 15 bases line up with TRBD2. V lost 4 bases to trimming and J lost 4 bases; unmatched junction nucleotides: 7. CDR1 SGHRS and CDR2 YFSETQ come from the germline V gene. The CDR3 is made up of 17 amino acids. The DNA for the CDR3 is TGCGCCAGCAGCACGGGACTAGCGGGAGGAGGGGCAGATACGCAGTATTTT. It specifies CASSTGLAGGGADTQYF.

The chain employs TRBV28 and TRBJ2-7, with 8 bases fitting TRBD1. The CDR3 consists of 14 residues. V was clipped by 6 bases and J by 6 bases; unmatched bases: 10. CDR1 is MDHEN and CDR2 is SYDVKM in the germline V gene. In DNA form, the CDR3 reads TGTGCCAGCAGCGACCGGACAGGGTACGGCGAGCAGTACTTC. It encodes CASSDRTGYGEQYF.

The chain combines TRBV10-3 with TRBJ1-4; 10 bases fit TRBD1. The CDR3 spans 14 residues. The trim removed 6 bases at V and 3 bases at J, leaving 1 base unmatched. From germline, CDR1 is ENHRY and CDR2 SYGVKD. In DNA, the CDR3 is TGTGCCATCAGAGGACAGGGGGCTAATGAAAAACTGTTTTTT. Its translation is CAIRGQGANEKLFF.

The chain joins TRBV5-1 to TRBJ1-5, with a weak D call TRBD1 (5 bases). Germline CDR1 reads SGHRS; CDR2 reads YFSETQ. V was shortened by 4 bases and J by 9 bases, with 17 bases between the two germline ends. The CDR3 sequence is 14 residues long. As DNA, the CDR3 is TGCGCCAGCAGCCTAGGGGTGGGGCCGGGGCCCCAGCATTTT. Its protein product is CASSLGVGPGPQHF. The whole variable domain, filled in from reference TRBV5-1 and TRBJ1-5, reads KAGVTQTPRYLIKTRGQQVTLSCSPISGHRSVSWYQQTPGQGLQFLFEYFSETQRNKGNFPGRFSGRQFSNSRSEMNVSTLELGDSALYLCASSLGVGPGPQHFGDGTRLSIL.

V gene TRBV24-1 combines with J gene TRBJ2-7; TRBD1 agrees at 8 bases. Germline V CDR1 and CDR2: KGHDR, SFDVKD. The CDR3 has 16 residues. V was clipped by 4 bases and J by 3 bases; unmatched bases: 10. CDR3 in DNA: TGTGCCACCAGTGACTCTGGACAGGGAAGCTTCTACGAGCAGTACTTC. This codes for CATSDSGQGSFYEQYF.

Here the CDR3 reads CASSLTLTGIGNQPQHF. The CDR3 nucleotides are TGTGCCAGCTCACTCACCTTGACCGGGATAGGTAATCAGCCCCAGCATTTT. This chain uses TRBV18 with TRBJ1-5, with D hard to call. Trimming took off 4 bases at V and 4 bases at J, with 20 bases between the two ends. The CDR3 length is 17 residues. CDR1 is KGHSH and CDR2 is LQKENI in the germline V gene.

The chain's CDR3 is CASSRRTGTYNEQFF. The CDR3 nucleotides read TGTGCCAGCAGTAGACGGACAGGGACCTACAATGAGCAGTTCTTC. The chain couples TRBV28 to TRBJ2-1; 8 nucleotides match TRBD1. The CDR3 loop spans 15 amino acids. CDR1 and CDR2 from the germline V gene are MDHEN and SYDVKM. V lost 5 bases to trimming and J lost 2 bases; unmatched junction nucleotides: 5.